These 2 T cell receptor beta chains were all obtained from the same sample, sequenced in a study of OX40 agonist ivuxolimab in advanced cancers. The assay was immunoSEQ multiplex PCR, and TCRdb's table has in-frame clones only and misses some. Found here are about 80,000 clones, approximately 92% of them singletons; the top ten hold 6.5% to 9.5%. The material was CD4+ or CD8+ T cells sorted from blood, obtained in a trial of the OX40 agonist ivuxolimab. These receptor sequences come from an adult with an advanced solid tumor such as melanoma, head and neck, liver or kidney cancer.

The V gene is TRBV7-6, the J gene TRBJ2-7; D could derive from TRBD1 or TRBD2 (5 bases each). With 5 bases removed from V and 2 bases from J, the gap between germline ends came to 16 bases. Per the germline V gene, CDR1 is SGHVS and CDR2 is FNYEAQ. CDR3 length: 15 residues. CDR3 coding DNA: TGTGCCAGCAGCAACCCGGGCGAGGGGACCTACGAGCAGTACTTC. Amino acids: CASSNPGEGTYEQYF. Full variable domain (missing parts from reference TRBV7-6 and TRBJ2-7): GAGVSQSPRYKVTKRGQDVALRCDPISGHVSLYWYRQALGQGPEFLTYFNYEAQQDKSGLPNDRFSAERPEGSISTLTIQRTEQRDSAMYRCASSNPGEGTYEQYFGPGTRLTVT.

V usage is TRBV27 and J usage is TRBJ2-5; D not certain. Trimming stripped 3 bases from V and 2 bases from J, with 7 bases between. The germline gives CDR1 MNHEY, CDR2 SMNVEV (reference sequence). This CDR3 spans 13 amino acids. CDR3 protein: CASSLIGQETQYF. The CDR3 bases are TGTGCCAGCAGTTTGATTGGGCAAGAGACCCAGTACTTC.